This T cell receptor beta chain was sequenced for a study of molecular identifiers for immune sequencing clone quantification. The study, taken as a whole, reports: Clones with over 20 RNA copies captured over 99% of effector molecules but under 1% of naive ones. Underestimation of highly expanded clone sizes could arise where identical TCR molecules share a barcode.

TCRdb ran MiXCR on the PCR reads and lists one entry per CDR3 protein. Here the sample spans about 640,000 distinct CDR3 sequences, around 20% being singletons. The CDR3 totals 17 residues. CDR1 is LGHDT and CDR2 is YNNKEL in the germline V gene (reference sequence). The V end was cut by 2 bases, the J end by 6 bases, with 17 bases between. For this clonotype: Its specificity is unknown. This may come from a read error, since a much larger clone is one base off. Given the absence of the conserved phenylalanine or tryptophan at the CDR3 end, a read error is likely.

Naive CD8 T cells were sorted, and the gate applied was CD8+CD4-CCR7+CD45RA+. The chain uses TRBV3-1 and TRBJ1-6; D is ambiguous. The sequencing sample was made of naive CD8+ T cells from blood, with Jurkat cell RNA spiked in. The subset here: FACS-sorted CD8+CD4-CCR7+CD45RA+ naive T cells. The TCR comes from a human donor in good health. Some libraries in this study had Jurkat cell RNA spiked in. The CDR3, as DNA: TGTGCCAGCAGCCAATCTGTTCAGCCCGAACCTAATTCACCCCTCCACTCT. Translated, it gives CASSQSVQPEPNSPLHS.